This T cell receptor (beta chain) was sequenced in a study of vaccination and CD4 T cells after COVID-19. A remark on this clonotype: What it binds is not known.

Trimming stripped 6 bases from V and 3 bases from J, with 17 bases between. Germline V gene data show CDR1 as SNHLY and CDR2 as FYNNEI. This CDR3 contains 15 residues. Treatment noted: roughly 10-day PBMC culture with coronavirus spike peptide pools or control peptides (ViraFEST assay). Cultured CD4+ T cells had their DNA profiled by the Oncomine TCR Beta short-read assay. TCRdb reprocessed the PCR reads via MiXCR and lists one record per CDR3 protein. The sample lists around 20,000 distinct CDR3 sequences; under 65% were seen once. The sequencing here drew on CD4+ T cells from blood, cultured in vitro, taken after SARS-CoV-2 vaccination. This sequence was found in a human donor who received a COVID-19 vaccine. The chain has TRBV2 and TRBJ1-1; D might be TRBD1 (5 bases). The CDR3 DNA reads as TGTGCCAGCAGAATAGGGGTCGGAATTGACACTGAAGCTTTCTTT. This gives the protein CASRIGVGIDTEAFF.